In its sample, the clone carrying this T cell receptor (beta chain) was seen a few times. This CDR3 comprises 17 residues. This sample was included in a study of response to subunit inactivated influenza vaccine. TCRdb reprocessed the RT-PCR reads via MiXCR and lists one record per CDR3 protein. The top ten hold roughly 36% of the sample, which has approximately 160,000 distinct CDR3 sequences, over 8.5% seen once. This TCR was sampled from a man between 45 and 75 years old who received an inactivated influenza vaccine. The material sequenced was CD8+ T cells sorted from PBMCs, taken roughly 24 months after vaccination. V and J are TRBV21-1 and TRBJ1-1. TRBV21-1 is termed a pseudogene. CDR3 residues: CAGLEGSISSENTEAFF. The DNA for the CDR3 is TGTGCCGGTTTGGAGGGGAGCATTTCGTCTGAGAACACTGAAGCTTTCTTT.